Shown below are 24 T cell receptor beta chains from a single sample sequenced in a study of blood T cell repertoires in COVID-19. TCRdb's copy holds only in-frame clones and misses some; the assay was immunoSEQ multiplex PCR. The data show fewer than 350,000 clones, approximately 91% seen once. The sample was PBMCs or T cells enriched from blood (not recorded which). These receptors all come from a woman in her twenties or thirties who had recovered from COVID-19.

This sequence joins TRBV14 and TRBJ2-7; TRBD1 matches at 7 bases. Germline V gene lookup returns CDR1 SGHDN and CDR2 FVKESK. The CDR3 has 13 amino acids. The trim removed 5 bases at V and 4 bases at J, leaving 5 bases unmatched. The CDR3 protein is CASSSWTGYEQYF. CDR3 DNA: TGTGCCAGCAGCTCCTGGACAGGTTACGAGCAGTACTTC.

J is TRBJ1-1 and V is TRBV6-5, with D possibly TRBD1 on 5 matching bases. This CDR3 region has 14 residues. The germline gives CDR1 MNHEY, CDR2 SVGAGI. Trimming took off 6 bases at V and 1 base at J, with 12 bases between the two ends. Written as DNA, the CDR3 is TGTGCCAGCAGAGCGACAGCTACGAACACTGAAGCTTTCTTT. Its protein is CASRATATNTEAFF.

The chain has TRBV7-9 and TRBJ1-5; 10 positions agree with TRBD1. This CDR3 contains 17 residues. Germline CDR1 SEHNR, CDR2 FQNEAQ (reference sequence). Trimming cost V 2 bases and J 7 bases; bases outside gene matches: 11. In DNA form, the CDR3 reads TGTGCCAGCAGCTTAAGGGAGACAGGGGGCGATTTCCAGCCCCAGCATTTT. It encodes CASSLRETGGDFQPQHF.

V and J are TRBV5-1 and TRBJ1-6, with TRBD1 matching over 9 bases. V dropped 4 bases and J dropped 6; count of bases not matched to a gene: 5. The germline CDR1 and CDR2 sequences are SGHRS and YFSETQ. This CDR3 is 15 amino acids long. The CDR3 DNA sequence: TGCGCCAGCAGCGAACCGGGACAGGGTAATTCACCCCTCCACTTT. Translation: CASSEPGQGNSPLHF.

The chain employs TRBV5-6 and TRBJ2-5, with 7 bases matching TRBD1. Germline CDR1 is SGHDT and CDR2 is YYEEEE. Trimming cost V 0 bases and J 4 bases; bases outside gene matches: 0. There are 13 residues in the CDR3. The CDR3 DNA reads as TGTGCCAGCAGCTTGGGACAGGGAGAGACCCAGTACTTC. This translates into CASSLGQGETQYF. Looking up the rest from reference TRBV5-6 and TRBJ2-5 gives the full variable domain: DAGVTQSPTHLIKTRGQQVTLRCSPKSGHDTVSWYQQALGQGPQFIFQYYEEEERQRGNFPDRFSGHQFPNYSSELNVNALLLGDSALYLCASSLGQGETQYFGPGTRLLVL.

V is TRBV21-1 and J is TRBJ2-7; the D call TRBD1 from the table was never checked on the DNA. TRBV21-1 is labeled a pseudogene. The CDR3 length is 14 residues. The CDR3 here is CAGGLEEVSYEQYF. The CDR3 nucleotides are TGTGCCGGGGGCTTGGAGGAAGTGTCCTACGAGCAGTACTTC.

V gene TRBV5-6 combines with J gene TRBJ2-1, with 7 bases aligning to TRBD1. V was clipped by 0 bases and J by 12 bases; unmatched bases: 9. Germline CDR1 is SGHDT and CDR2 is YYEEEE. This CDR3 has 14 amino acids. CDR3 DNA sequence: TGTGCCAGCAGCTTGGAGACAGGGCGGTTTGGGCAGTTCTTC. Protein: CASSLETGRFGQFF.

This clone has more than one count but fewer than ten. This chain links TRBV30 with TRBJ1-5; 7 bases match TRBD1. Germline loops: CDR1 GTSNPN, CDR2 SVGIG (reference sequence). V gave up 2 bases and J gave up 6 bases; unmatched junction bases: 7. The CDR3 runs to 14 residues. Here the CDR3 DNA reads TGTGCCTGGAGTATTACCAGGGGGAGTCAGCCCCAGCATTTT. The encoded protein is CAWSITRGSQPQHF. Full variable domain (missing parts from reference TRBV30 and TRBJ1-5): SQTIHQWPATLVQPVGSPLSLECTVEGTSNPNLYWYRQAAGRGLQLLFYSVGIGQISSEVPQNLSASRPQDRQFILSSKKLLLSDSGFYLCAWSITRGSQPQHFGDGTRLSIL.

The chain carries TRBV4-2 and TRBJ1-6; possibly TRBD1 for D (6 bases). Germline V gives CDR1 LGHNA, CDR2 YNFKEQ. V was cut by 4 bases and J by 10 bases, with 17 bases left in between. This CDR3 contains 15 residues. The CDR3 loop reads CASSPDSGQGSPLHF. CDR3 nucleotides: TGTGCCAGCAGCCCTGACTCCGGGCAGGGGTCACCCCTCCACTTT.

The V and J genes are TRBV3-1 (or the pseudogene TRBV3-2) and TRBJ1-2; D possibly corresponds to TRBD1 (5 bases). V dropped 4 bases and J dropped 4 bases, with 13 bases sitting between them. The CDR3 runs to 14 residues. Per germline, CDR1 LGHDT and CDR2 YNNKEL (reference sequence). The CDR3 nucleotides read TGTGCCAGCAGCCCCCAGGGCAGTGTCTATGGCTACACCTTC. Translation gives CASSPQGSVYGYTF.

Only one count was recorded for this clone. The CDR3 loop is CASSLLLANEQFF. The CDR3 DNA is TGCGCCAGCAGCTTGCTACTAGCGAATGAGCAGTTCTTC. The rearrangement joins TRBV5-1 to TRBJ2-1; 7 nucleotides agree with TRBD2. The junction had 2 bases not matched to a gene; V was cut back by 1 base and J by 7 bases. CDR1 SGHRS and CDR2 YFSETQ come from the germline V gene. This CDR3 has 13 amino acids.

The V and J genes are TRBV28 and TRBJ1-2, with D unresolved. CDR1 and CDR2 (germline): MDHEN, SYDVKM. V lost 10 bases, J lost 5 bases, and 20 bases lay in between. The CDR3 is 14 amino acids. CDR3 region: CATHPPGGNYGYTF. CDR3 bases: TGTGCCACCCACCCCCCGGGAGGGAATTATGGCTACACCTTC.

About this clone itself: The same CDR3 can be traced to other DNA sequences in this sample. The chain couples TRBV19 to TRBJ1-6; the D is unclear. The CDR3 totals 13 residues. CDR1 is LNHDA, CDR2 SQIVND, per germline (reference sequence). V was pared by 10 bases and J by 10 bases, with 17 bases between. In DNA form, the CDR3 reads TGTGCCACCCAACCCTCTCTGGGCTCACCCCTCCACTTT. Protein sequence: CATQPSLGSPLHF.

The rearrangement uses TRBV19 and TRBJ1-5; D might be TRBD1 (6 bases). This CDR3 has 16 residues. The germline gives CDR1 LNHDA, CDR2 SQIVND (reference sequence). V dropped 5 bases and J dropped 9 bases, with 23 bases sitting between them. CDR3 loop: CASSLVAGAREGPQHF. CDR3 DNA: TGTGCCAGTAGTCTTGTCGCGGGGGCCCGAGAGGGGCCCCAGCATTTT. The whole variable domain, remainder taken from reference TRBV19 and TRBJ1-5, is DGGITQSPKYLFRKEGQNVTLSCEQNLNHDAMYWYRQDPGQGLRLIYYSQIVNDFQKGDIAEGYSVSREKKESFPLTVTSAQKNPTAFYLCASSLVAGAREGPQHFGDGTRLSIL.

This chain connects TRBV5-6 to TRBJ1-2; D is uncertain. The CDR3 is 13 amino acids. Germline V gene sequence: CDR1 SGHDT, CDR2 YYEEEE. V was cut by 5 bases and J by 4 bases, with 12 bases left in between. CDR3 DNA: TGTGCCAGCAGGAGCGACCCGGGCTATGGCTACACCTTC. This codes for CASRSDPGYGYTF.

The chain is built from TRBV5-4 and TRBJ2-5; 9 bases are shared with TRBD1. The CDR3 is 16 residues long. Germline V gives CDR1 SGHNT, CDR2 YYREEE (reference sequence). Unmatched junction bases numbered 11, after V lost 4 bases and J lost 4 bases. The CDR3 DNA is TGTGCCAGCAGCGGGGGATACAGGGGGCGCGGAGAGACCCAGTACTTC. Translated, it gives CASSGGYRGRGETQYF.

The chain employs TRBV10-3 and TRBJ2-7, with a tentative D call TRBD1 (6 bases). There are 15 residues in the CDR3. Germline CDR1 and CDR2: ENHRY and SYGVKD. Trimming removed 7 bases at V and 3 bases at J, with 19 bases between. The CDR3 region is CAITEGSGQNYEQYF. CDR3 bases: TGTGCCATCACCGAGGGGAGCGGACAGAACTACGAGCAGTACTTC.

This clone was detected only once. This chain connects TRBV4-1 to TRBJ2-7; D is ambiguous. The CDR3 length is 15 residues. V lost 0 bases to trimming and J lost 3 bases, with 12 bases between them. Germline assignment: CDR1 MGHRA and CDR2 YSYEKL. The CDR3 is CASSQEYRYLYEQYF. CDR3 DNA: TGCGCCAGCAGCCAAGAGTACAGATACCTCTACGAGCAGTACTTC.

J is TRBJ2-3 and V is TRBV9; D unclear. This CDR3 is 15 amino acids long. CDR1 and CDR2 (germline): SGDLS, YYNGEE. Trimming left V 0 bases short and J 0 bases short, with 8 bases between. DNA for the CDR3: TGTGCCAGCAGCGTAGCTCCTTTTAGCACAGATACGCAGTATTTT. Its protein is CASSVAPFSTDTQYF.

The chain combines TRBV9 with TRBJ2-3, with TRBD2 as a possible D gene (5 bases). Germline CDR1 and CDR2: SGDLS and YYNGEE. The CDR3 loop spans 17 amino acids. Trimming removed 0 bases from V and 2 bases from J, with 16 bases in between. CDR3 protein: CASSVAGTLGSTDTQYF. The DNA for the CDR3 is TGTGCCAGCAGCGTAGCGGGAACCCTGGGGTCCACAGATACGCAGTATTTT.

In nucleotides, the CDR3 is TGTGCCAACCACCCCGTAGCGGGAGGCTACGAGCAGTACTTC. Its translation: CANHPVAGGYEQYF. This chain uses TRBV13 with TRBJ2-7; 10 positions match TRBD2. V dropped 10 bases and J dropped 3; count of bases not matched to a gene: 9. In germline, CDR1 is PRHDT, CDR2 FYEKMQ (reference sequence). The CDR3 loop spans 14 amino acids.

The V and J genes are TRBV28 and TRBJ1-2, with 7 nucleotides matching TRBD1. This CDR3 is built from 13 residues. V lost 6 bases to trimming and J lost 4 bases; unmatched junction nucleotides: 5. Germline lookup yields CDR1 MDHEN and CDR2 SYDVKM. The CDR3 loop is CASSAGGIYGYTF. The CDR3 DNA reads TGTGCCAGCAGCGCAGGGGGGATCTATGGCTACACCTTC.

The genes are TRBV7-8 and TRBJ1-2, with D unresolved. Germline lookup yields CDR1 SGHVS and CDR2 FQNEAQ. The CDR3 runs to 13 residues. With 3 bases removed from V and 4 bases from J, the gap between germline ends came to 9 bases. The CDR3 region is CASSLTAGYGYTF. CDR3 nucleotides: TGTGCCAGCAGCTTGACGGCGGGCTATGGCTACACCTTC.

Worth noting for this clone: Other DNA sequences in this sample translate to the same CDR3. This chain connects TRBV28 to TRBJ1-2, with unresolved D. V was shortened by 1 base and J by 5 bases, with 5 bases between the two germline ends. CDR3 length: 12 residues. CDR1 and CDR2 from the germline V gene are MDHEN and SYDVKM. The CDR3 is CASSLSGYGYTF. DNA of the CDR3: TGTGCCAGCAGTTTATCAGGTTATGGCTACACCTTC.